This T cell receptor beta chain was profiled in a study of cytomegalovirus exposure and HLA in healthy donors. The study's findings and limits: In the roughly 120 validation repertoires, a later analysis found that first-cohort TCR clusters tended to co-occur.

Only in-frame clones appear in the TCRdb table, and some are missing; sequencing was by immunoSEQ multiplex PCR. The table has some 71,000 clones, approximately 94% seen once. The study drew the donors from its approximately 120-subject validation cohort, separate from the roughly 700-subject first cohort. The V segment lost 1 base and the J segment 0 bases; nucleotides outside the gene matches: 9. CDR1 SGDLS and CDR2 YYNGEE come from the germline V gene. The CDR3 is 19 amino acids. Turning to this clone: Its antigen is still unknown.

Sequences were obtained from PBMCs. The V gene is TRBV9, the J gene TRBJ2-2; 10 nucleotides match TRBD1. This clonotype originated in a woman aged 18-30 years in good health and CMV-seronegative. CDR3 in DNA: TGTGCCAGCAGCGTAAACCCGGGACAGGGGAAATCGAACACCGGGGAGCTGTTTTTT. Translating it yields CASSVNPGQGKSNTGELFF.